These 17 T cell receptor beta chains came from one sample sequenced in a study of identical twins. TCRdb used MiXCR to reprocess the 5' RACE reads, holding one entry per CDR3 protein. This repertoire shows around 680,000 distinct CDR3 sequences, roughly 8% found once; its top ten account for roughly 0.97%. This same sample was also part of a study on yellow fever vaccine responses in identical twins.

Specimen: PBMCs. The receptors were gathered from a woman younger than 30 in good health.

This clonotype was detected ten times or more. The chain carries TRBV29-1 and TRBJ2-5; 9 positions agree with TRBD2. The germline gives CDR1 SQVTM, CDR2 ANQGSEA. The V gene end was trimmed by 6 bases and the J gene end by 2 bases; junction bases not matched to a gene: 10. This CDR3 contains 15 residues. The CDR3 region is CSVPSTSGPQETQYF. In nucleotides, the CDR3 is TGCAGCGTCCCTTCGACTAGCGGTCCACAAGAGACCCAGTACTTC.

This clonotype has at least ten counts. CDR3: CASSLSLSTGELFF. The CDR3 bases are TGTGCCAGCAGCTTAAGTTTGAGCACCGGGGAGCTGTTTTTT. This rearrangement joins TRBV7-2 to TRBJ2-2, with D unresolved. From germline, CDR1 is SGHTA and CDR2 FQGNSA. V was clipped by 2 bases and J by 4 bases, with 8 bases between them. This CDR3 region has 14 residues. Full variable domain (remainder filled in from reference TRBV7-2 and TRBJ2-2): GAGVSQSPSNKVTEKGKDVELRCDPISGHTALYWYRQSLGQGLEFLIYFQGNSAPDKSGLPSDRFSAERTGGSVSTLTIQRTQQEDSAVYLCASSLSLSTGELFFGEGSRLTVL.

This clonotype was counted between two and nine times. The chain has TRBV6-5 and TRBJ2-7; possible D gene TRBD2, 5 bases. Per the germline V gene, CDR1 is MNHEY and CDR2 is SVGAGI. Trimming stripped 2 bases from V and 7 bases from J, with 15 bases between. There are 14 residues in the CDR3. CDR3 in DNA: TGTGCCAGCAGTTACATAGCCGGCGCGGGTGAGCAGTACTTC. Its translation is CASSYIAGAGEQYF.

This clonotype was detected many times. This sequence joins TRBV7-9 and TRBJ2-7; weak D call: TRBD1 (6 bases). The length of the CDR3 is 13 residues. CDR1 is SEHNR and CDR2 is FQNEAQ in the germline V gene (reference sequence). V was trimmed by 5 bases and J by 0 bases, leaving 8 bases between them. The CDR3 region has the DNA TGTGCCAGCAGCGACAGGAGCTCCTACGAGCAGTACTTC. This codes for CASSDRSSYEQYF.

The chain has TRBV6-2 or TRBV6-3 and TRBJ2-7; D is possibly TRBD1 (7 bases). This CDR3 contains 15 residues. Germline V lookup: CDR1 MNHEY, CDR2 SVGEGT. Trimming removed 5 bases from V and 4 bases from J, with 18 bases in between. CDR3 residues: CASSGQEGFQYEQYF. DNA of the CDR3: TGTGCCAGCAGTGGACAGGAGGGCTTTCAGTACGAGCAGTACTTC.

This clonotype came up a few times. This chain uses TRBV3-1 with TRBJ1-4; 11 bases fit TRBD1. Per the germline V gene, CDR1 is LGHDT and CDR2 is YNNKEL (reference sequence). V dropped 0 bases and J dropped 9; count of bases not matched to a gene: 6. This CDR3 has 16 amino acids. The CDR3 nucleotides read TGTGCCAGCAGCCAAGAATGGGGACAGGGGGAACAAAAACTGTTTTTT. This codes for CASSQEWGQGEQKLFF.

This clonotype was picked up many times. J is TRBJ2-7 and V is TRBV10-3, with D maybe TRBD1 (6 bases). CDR1 and CDR2 from the germline V gene are ENHRY and SYGVKD. This CDR3 has 15 amino acids. V was clipped by 6 bases and J by 1 base, with 16 bases between them. This chain's CDR3 is CAIRTGNDRSYEQYF. The DNA of the CDR3 is TGTGCCATCAGGACTGGGAATGACAGGTCCTACGAGCAGTACTTC.

This clonotype was counted many times. CDR3 sequence: CASSSTRGPLTDTQYF. The CDR3 DNA is TGTGCCAGCAGCTCGACCCGGGGGCCCCTTACAGATACGCAGTATTTT. This chain connects TRBV11-2 to TRBJ2-3; D might be TRBD1 or TRBD2, each matching 6 bases. Between the trimmed V and J ends, which lost 4 bases and 3 bases, there was a span of 17 bases. The CDR3 contains 16 residues. CDR1 is SGHAT and CDR2 is FQNNGV in the germline V gene. Combining the CDR3 with reference TRBV11-2 and TRBJ2-3 gives the whole variable domain EAGVAQSPRYKIIEKRQSVAFWCNPISGHATLYWYQQILGQGPKLLIQFQNNGVVDDSQLPKDRFSAERLKGVDSTLKIQPAKLEDSAVYLCASSSTRGPLTDTQYFGPGTRLTVL.

This clonotype was picked up many times. The genes are TRBV10-3 and TRBJ2-2, with D possibly called TRBD1 or TRBD2 (5 bases each). The CDR3 consists of 14 residues. Between the trimmed V and J ends, which lost 6 bases and 1 base, there was a span of 9 bases. Germline lookup yields CDR1 ENHRY and CDR2 SYGVKD. The CDR3 DNA reads TGTGCCATCAGGGGGGACGGGAACACCGGGGAGCTGTTTTTT. This translates into CAIRGDGNTGELFF.

V and J are TRBV9 and TRBJ2-2, with 9 bases that match TRBD1. From germline, CDR1 is SGDLS and CDR2 YYNGEE. The CDR3 loop spans 18 amino acids. J lost 4 bases, V lost 1 base, and 11 bases had no gene match. For the CDR3, the DNA is TGTGCCAGCAGCGTACAACCCGACAGGGGGAGTTGCACCGGGGAGCTGTTTTTT. Its protein product is CASSVQPDRGSCTGELFF.

This chain links TRBV6-5 with TRBJ2-7; 8 bases fit TRBD1. The CDR3 has 17 residues. CDR1 is MNHEY and CDR2 is SVGAGI in the germline V gene. The J segment lost 3 bases and the V segment lost 0 bases, leaving 10 bases of the junction unmatched. CDR3 residues: CASSYSTDRVISYEQYF. The CDR3 DNA reads TGTGCCAGCAGTTACTCGACGGACAGGGTAATAAGCTACGAGCAGTACTTC.

This clonotype appeared a few times. The V and J genes are TRBV5-1 and TRBJ2-2; no firm D call. Germline lookup yields CDR1 SGHRS and CDR2 YFSETQ. The CDR3 length is 14 residues. Trimming shortened V by 3 bases and J by 5 bases, and 11 bases separated the two germline ends. The DNA of the CDR3 is TGCGCCAGCAGCTCGTCAGGTGGGACCGGGGAGCTGTTTTTT. Translated, it gives CASSSSGGTGELFF.

This clonotype was seen many times. The CDR3 region has the DNA TGTGCCAGCAAAAGGGGGAAGAGAGATGAGCAGTTCTTC. Its protein product is CASKRGKRDEQFF. The chain has TRBV6-1 and TRBJ2-1; D might be TRBD1 (6 bases). Germline V gene lookup returns CDR1 MNHNS and CDR2 SASEGT. V was shortened by 7 bases and J by 8 bases, with 15 bases between the two germline ends. The CDR3 has 13 residues.

The chain carries TRBV6-5 and TRBJ2-1; the match to TRBD2 covers 7 bases. V was clipped by 5 bases and J by 8 bases; unmatched bases: 9. Germline CDR1 and CDR2: MNHEY and SVGAGI. This CDR3 region has 14 residues. CDR3: CASSHDHRGDEQFF. CDR3 DNA: TGTGCCAGCAGTCACGACCACCGGGGGGATGAGCAGTTCTTC.

The genes are TRBV24-1 and TRBJ2-3, with D perhaps TRBD1 (6 bases). V was trimmed by 3 bases and J by 4 bases, leaving 13 bases between them. Germline loops: CDR1 KGHDR, CDR2 SFDVKD. This CDR3 region has 15 residues. Here the CDR3 DNA reads TGTGCCACCAGTGATCCGGGACACCTCTCAGATACGCAGTATTTT. Translated: CATSDPGHLSDTQYF.

This chain connects TRBV25-1 to TRBJ1-5; tentative D call: TRBD1 (5 bases). The germline V gene encodes CDR1 MGHDK and CDR2 SYGVNS. This CDR3 region has 15 residues. Trimming shortened V by 2 bases and J by 3 bases, and 11 bases separated the two germline ends. The CDR3 region is CASSESTGINQPQHF. CDR3 nucleotide sequence: TGTGCCAGCAGTGAAAGTACAGGCATCAATCAGCCCCAGCATTTT. The full variable domain, completed using reference TRBV25-1 and TRBJ1-5, is EADIYQTPRYLVIGTGKKITLECSQTMGHDKMYWYQQDPGMELHLIHYSYGVNSTEKGDLSSESTVSRIRTEHFPLTLESARPSHTSQYLCASSESTGINQPQHFGDGTRLSIL.

This clonotype appeared a few times. The chain carries TRBV5-6 and TRBJ2-2; D is uncertain. This CDR3 is 13 amino acids long. Trimming cost V 0 bases and J 6 bases, with 6 bases left between them. The germline CDR1 and CDR2 sequences are SGHDT and YYEEEE. The CDR3 coding sequence is TGTGCCAGCAGCTTGGCCAACCCCGGGGAGCTGTTTTTT. Residues: CASSLANPGELFF.